These 8 T cell receptor beta chains came from one sample sequenced in a study of spatial heterogeneity in lung cancer (dated by TCRdb to the late 2010s). The time point label, as the study defines it: sample taken at primary tumor resection. Library preparation was by 5' RACE. Sequencing used a NextSeq 500. The public sequencing data were trimmed at Q25 with fastp and processed into clonotypes with MiXCR by TCRdb, which kept only in-frame beta chains. Each entry merges the rows of one CDR3 protein and shows their most common DNA and genes. The table for this sample lists about 44,000 distinct CDR3 sequences; approximately 13% of them were counted only once. Jointly, the top ten make up 50% to 60% of the sample. The specimen comprised PBMCs, sampled at surgery. The receptor set was obtained from a male donor with early-stage non-small cell lung cancer.

This clonotype came up many times. The rearrangement joins TRBV27 to TRBJ2-3; 15 nucleotides agree with TRBD2. Germline V lookup: CDR1 MNHEY, CDR2 SMNVEV (reference sequence). V shed 10 bases, J shed 0 bases, and the junction held 8 bases outside the gene matches. CDR3 length: 17 residues. This CDR3 is CATQGLAGGPSTDTQYF. CDR3 coding DNA: TGTGCCACCCAGGGACTAGCGGGAGGCCCTAGCACAGATACGCAGTATTTT.

This clonotype was observed a few times. The chain is built from TRBV24-1 and TRBJ2-3, with D perhaps TRBD2 (5 bases). In germline, CDR1 is KGHDR, CDR2 SFDVKD. The CDR3 length is 14 residues. V lost 3 bases and J 2 bases, leaving 8 bases between the germline ends. The CDR3: CATSDQRHTDTQYF. The CDR3 nucleotides read TGTGCCACCAGTGATCAGCGGCACACAGATACGCAGTATTTT.

Note on this clonotype: A read error is possible here, since a much larger clone lies one base away. The chain combines TRBV27 with TRBJ2-3, with D possibly being TRBD2 (5 bases). V dropped 3 bases and J dropped 2 bases, with 12 bases sitting between them. The CDR3 has 15 residues. Germline CDR1 and CDR2: MNHEY and SMNVEV (reference sequence). For the CDR3, the DNA is TGTGCCAGCAGTTTTGGTGGGAGCGCCACAGATACGCAGTATTTT. Translated: CASSFGGSATDTQYF.

The chain employs TRBV6-6 and TRBJ1-6; D is possibly TRBD1 (6 bases). CDR1 and CDR2 (germline): MNHNY, SVGAGI (reference sequence). This CDR3 spans 12 amino acids. V was shortened by 4 bases and J by 12 bases, with 10 bases between the two germline ends. The CDR3 nucleotides are TGTGCCAGCAGTTCAGGGGTTTTACCCCTCCACTTT. It encodes CASSSGVLPLHF.

This clonotype was detected a few times. V is TRBV5-1 and J is TRBJ2-7; D may be TRBD1 (6 bases). This CDR3 comprises 14 residues. Germline V CDR1 and CDR2: SGHRS, YFSETQ. V was pared by 4 bases and J by 0 bases, with 11 bases between. The CDR3 DNA is TGCGCCAGCAGCCGGGACACGGTCTCCTACGAGCAGTACTTC. Its translation: CASSRDTVSYEQYF.

The table lists this clonotype with many counts. The chain recombines TRBV6-6 with TRBJ2-5; D not certain. CDR1 is MNHNY, CDR2 SVGAGI, per germline (reference sequence). This CDR3 is 11 amino acids long. Trimming took off 2 bases at V and 5 bases at J, with 3 bases between the two ends. CDR3 bases: TGTGCCAGCAGTTACAAGGAGACCCAGTACTTC. The encoded protein is CASSYKETQYF.

There are many counts of this clonotype. The chain has TRBV3-1 and TRBJ2-7; possibly TRBD1 for D (6 bases). CDR1 LGHDT and CDR2 YNNKEL come from the germline V gene (reference sequence). The CDR3 consists of 15 residues. V dropped 7 bases and J dropped 4 bases, with 20 bases sitting between them. CDR3 sequence reads: CASTTSSTGKYEQYF. DNA of the CDR3: TGTGCCAGCACCACGAGCTCGACAGGAAAGTACGAGCAGTACTTC.

CDR3 DNA sequence: TGTGCCAGCAGTCCCCCAGGACAGGCCTATGGCTACACCTTC. Translated: CASSPPGQAYGYTF. The rearrangement links TRBV28 to TRBJ1-2, with 7 nucleotides matching TRBD1. J lost 4 bases, V lost 5 bases, and 7 bases had no gene match. The length of the CDR3 is 14 residues. CDR1 and CDR2 from the germline V gene are MDHEN and SYDVKM.